Sequencing of this TCR beta chain was carried out in a study of CXCR3-negative and CXCR3-positive naive CD8 T cells. Study background: Libraries each contributed about 1.5 +/- 0.3 million TRB reads, for around 140 million in total. The study's findings and limits: Naive subsets were similarly diverse, while memory CD8+ repertoires were much less diverse. The study inferred TCR strength from TRB CDR3 properties and found comparable surface CD5 between naive subsets.

This CDR3 is 15 amino acids long. The germline V gene has CDR1 SQVTM and CDR2 ANQGSEA. For this clonotype: No antigen is known for it.

The authors made the TRB cDNA libraries by 5' RACE using UMI labels. TCRdb re-called the 5' RACE reads and catalogs CDR3 proteins one per entry, DNA excluded. Here the sample table reports 45,000 to 55,000 distinct CDR3 sequences. Sequencing was carried out using memory CD8+ T cells from blood. The sequence derives from a human donor in good health. Some clones in this sample may be carry-over from other donors' samples. The genes are TRBV29-1 and TRBJ2-1; TCRdb outputs TRBD1, but without DNA this stays unchecked. The CDR3: CSVEDRQTLYNEQFF.